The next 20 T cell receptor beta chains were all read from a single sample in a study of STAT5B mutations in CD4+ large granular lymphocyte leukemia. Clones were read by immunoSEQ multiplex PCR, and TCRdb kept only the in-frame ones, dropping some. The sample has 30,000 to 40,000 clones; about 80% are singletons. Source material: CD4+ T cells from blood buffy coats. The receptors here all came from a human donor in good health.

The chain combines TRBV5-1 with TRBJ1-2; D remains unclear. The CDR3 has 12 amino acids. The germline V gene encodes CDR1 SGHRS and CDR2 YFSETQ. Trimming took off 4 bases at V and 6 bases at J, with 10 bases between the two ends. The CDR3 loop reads CASSAPGHGYTF. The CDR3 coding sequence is TGCGCCAGCAGCGCTCCCGGGCATGGCTACACCTTC.

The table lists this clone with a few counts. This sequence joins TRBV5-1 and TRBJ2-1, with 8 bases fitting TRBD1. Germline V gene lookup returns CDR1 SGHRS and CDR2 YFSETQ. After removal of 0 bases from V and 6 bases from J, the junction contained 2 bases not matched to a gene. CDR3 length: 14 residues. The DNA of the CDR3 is TGCGCCAGCAGCTTGGGGACAGGGCGCAATGAGCAGTTCTTC. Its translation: CASSLGTGRNEQFF.

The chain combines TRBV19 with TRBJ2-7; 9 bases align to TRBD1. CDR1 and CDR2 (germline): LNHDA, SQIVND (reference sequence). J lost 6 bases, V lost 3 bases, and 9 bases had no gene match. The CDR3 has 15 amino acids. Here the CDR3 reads CASSIVGQGFGEQYF. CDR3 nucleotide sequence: TGTGCCAGTAGTATTGTTGGACAGGGGTTCGGCGAGCAGTACTTC. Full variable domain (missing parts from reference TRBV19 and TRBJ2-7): DGGITQSPKYLFRKEGQNVTLSCEQNLNHDAMYWYRQDPGQGLRLIYYSQIVNDFQKGDIAEGYSVSREKKESFPLTVTSAQKNPTAFYLCASSIVGQGFGEQYFGPGTRLTVT.

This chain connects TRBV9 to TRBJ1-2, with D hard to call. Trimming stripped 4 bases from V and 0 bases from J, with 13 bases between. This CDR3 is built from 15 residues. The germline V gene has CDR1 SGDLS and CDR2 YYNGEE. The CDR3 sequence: CASSINGRANYGYTF. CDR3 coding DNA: TGTGCCAGCAGCATCAACGGCCGGGCTAACTATGGCTACACCTTC.

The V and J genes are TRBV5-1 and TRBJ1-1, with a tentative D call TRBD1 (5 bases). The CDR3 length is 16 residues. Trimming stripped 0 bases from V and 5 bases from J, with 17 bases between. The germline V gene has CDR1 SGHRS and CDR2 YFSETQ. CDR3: CASSLDGGTWGTEAFF. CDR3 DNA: TGCGCCAGCAGCTTGGATGGCGGGACCTGGGGGACTGAAGCTTTCTTT. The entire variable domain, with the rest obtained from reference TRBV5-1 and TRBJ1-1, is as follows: KAGVTQTPRYLIKTRGQQVTLSCSPISGHRSVSWYQQTPGQGLQFLFEYFSETQRNKGNFPGRFSGRQFSNSRSEMNVSTLELGDSALYLCASSLDGGTWGTEAFFGQGTRLTVV.

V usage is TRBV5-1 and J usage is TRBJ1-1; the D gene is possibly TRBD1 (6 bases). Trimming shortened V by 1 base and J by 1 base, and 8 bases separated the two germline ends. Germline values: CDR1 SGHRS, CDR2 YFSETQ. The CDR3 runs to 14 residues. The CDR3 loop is CASSLSTGNTEAFF. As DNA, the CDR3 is TGCGCCAGCAGCTTGTCGACAGGGAACACTGAAGCTTTCTTT.

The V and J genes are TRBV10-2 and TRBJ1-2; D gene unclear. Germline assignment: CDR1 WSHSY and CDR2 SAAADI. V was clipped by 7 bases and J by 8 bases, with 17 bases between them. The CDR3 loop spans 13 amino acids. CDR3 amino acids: CASTSGPLGGYTF. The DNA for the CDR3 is TGCGCCAGCACGTCCGGGCCCCTAGGAGGCTACACCTTC.

As DNA, the CDR3 is TGTGCCAGCAGCTTAAGGGGACAGGGCGGGGATGAGCAGTTCTTC. This translates into CASSLRGQGGDEQFF. The V call is TRBV7-8, the J call TRBJ2-1; 9 bases fit TRBD1. V shed 2 bases and J 8 bases; nucleotides not matched to a gene: 7. CDR3 size: 15 residues. Germline V lookup: CDR1 SGHVS, CDR2 FQNEAQ.

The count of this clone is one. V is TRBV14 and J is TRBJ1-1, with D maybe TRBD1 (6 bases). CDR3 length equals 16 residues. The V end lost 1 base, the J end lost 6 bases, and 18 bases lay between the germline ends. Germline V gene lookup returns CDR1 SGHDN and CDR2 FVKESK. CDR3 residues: CASSQVRGGVFSEAFF. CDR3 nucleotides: TGTGCCAGCAGCCAAGTTCGCGGGGGCGTTTTTTCTGAAGCTTTCTTT.

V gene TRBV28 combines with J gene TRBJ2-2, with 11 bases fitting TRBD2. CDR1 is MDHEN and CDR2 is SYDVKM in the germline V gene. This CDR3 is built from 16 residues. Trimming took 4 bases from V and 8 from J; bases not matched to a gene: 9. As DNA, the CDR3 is TGTGCCAGCAGTTCAGGGACTAGCGGCCTTGGGGGGGAGCTGTTTTTT. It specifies CASSSGTSGLGGELFF.

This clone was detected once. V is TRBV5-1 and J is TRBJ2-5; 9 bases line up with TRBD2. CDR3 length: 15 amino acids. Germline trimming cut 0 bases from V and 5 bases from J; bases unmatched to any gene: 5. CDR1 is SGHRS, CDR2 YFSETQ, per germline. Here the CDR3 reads CASSLELAGGETQYF. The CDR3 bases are TGCGCCAGCAGCTTGGAACTAGCGGGCGGGGAGACCCAGTACTTC.

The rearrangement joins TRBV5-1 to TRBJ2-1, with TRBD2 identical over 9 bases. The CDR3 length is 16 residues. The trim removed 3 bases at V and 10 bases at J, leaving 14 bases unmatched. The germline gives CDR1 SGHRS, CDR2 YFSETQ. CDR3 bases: TGCGCCAGCAGCTCAATTCGATTAGCGGGAGAGACCGAGCAGTTCTTC. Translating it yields CASSSIRLAGETEQFF.

Written as DNA, the CDR3 is TGTGCCAGCAGTTTAGCGGGGGGCCTCATGAGCACTGAAGCTTTCTTT. As protein: CASSLAGGLMSTEAFF. The rearrangement links TRBV28 to TRBJ1-1; D is possibly TRBD1 (6 bases). V lost 2 bases and J 4 bases, leaving 17 bases between the germline ends. This CDR3 region has 16 residues. The germline V gene has CDR1 MDHEN and CDR2 SYDVKM.

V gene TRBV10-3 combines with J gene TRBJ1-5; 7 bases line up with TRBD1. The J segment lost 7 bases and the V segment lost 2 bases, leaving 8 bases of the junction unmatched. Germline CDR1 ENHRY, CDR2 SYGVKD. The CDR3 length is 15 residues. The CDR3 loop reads CAISEMTGNGQPQHF. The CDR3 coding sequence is TGTGCCATCAGTGAGATGACAGGGAACGGGCAGCCCCAGCATTTT.

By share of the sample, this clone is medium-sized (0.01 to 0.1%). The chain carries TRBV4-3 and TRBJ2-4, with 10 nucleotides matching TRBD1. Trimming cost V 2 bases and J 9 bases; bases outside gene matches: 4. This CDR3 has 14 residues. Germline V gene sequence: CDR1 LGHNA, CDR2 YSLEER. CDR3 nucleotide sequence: TGCGCCAGCAGCCAACGGGACAGGGGCGGCATTCAGTACTTC. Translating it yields CASSQRDRGGIQYF.

CDR3 in DNA: TGTGCCAGCAGTTTACCAGGTTCAACGATGTATGGCTACACCTTC. Its translation: CASSLPGSTMYGYTF. The chain links TRBV5-4 to TRBJ1-2; D not certain. This CDR3 has 15 residues. CDR1 is SGHNT, CDR2 YYREEE, per germline (reference sequence). V shed 5 bases and J shed 5 bases, with 19 bases lying between them.

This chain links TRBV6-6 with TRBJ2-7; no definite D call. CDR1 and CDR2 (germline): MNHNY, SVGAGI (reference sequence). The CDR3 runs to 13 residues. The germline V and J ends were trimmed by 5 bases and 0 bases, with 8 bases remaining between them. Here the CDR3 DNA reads TGTGCCAGCAGTCGGCCAGACTCCTACGAGCAGTACTTC. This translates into CASSRPDSYEQYF.

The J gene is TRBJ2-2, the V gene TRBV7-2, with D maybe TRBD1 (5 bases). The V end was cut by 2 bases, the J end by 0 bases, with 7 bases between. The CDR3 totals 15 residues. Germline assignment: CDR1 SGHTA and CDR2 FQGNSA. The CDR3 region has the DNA TGTGCCAGCAGCTTAATGACAGCGAACACCGGGGAGCTGTTTTTT. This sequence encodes CASSLMTANTGELFF.

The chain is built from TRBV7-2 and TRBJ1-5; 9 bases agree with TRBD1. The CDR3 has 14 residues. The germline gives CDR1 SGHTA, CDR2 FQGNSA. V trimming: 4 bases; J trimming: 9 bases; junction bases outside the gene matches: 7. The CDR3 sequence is CASSSDRGKAPQHF. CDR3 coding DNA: TGTGCCAGCAGCTCCGACAGGGGGAAGGCGCCCCAGCATTTT.

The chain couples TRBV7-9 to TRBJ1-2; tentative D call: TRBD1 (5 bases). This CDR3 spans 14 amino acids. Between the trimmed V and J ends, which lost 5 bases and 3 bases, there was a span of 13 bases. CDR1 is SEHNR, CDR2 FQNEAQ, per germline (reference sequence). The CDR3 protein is CASSGRDGDYGYTF. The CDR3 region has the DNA TGTGCCAGCAGCGGCCGGGACGGAGACTATGGCTACACCTTC.